Presented here are 23 T cell receptor beta chains from one specimen sequenced in a study of identical twins. MiXCR, run by TCRdb on the 5' RACE reads, gives a single entry per CDR3 protein. Of roughly 200,000 distinct CDR3 sequences listed, around 15% are singletons. These data were also filed under a second study, of T cells expressing NK-cell markers.

The sequencing sample was made of CD8+ T cells sorted from blood. Receptors were obtained from a woman aged 18-35 years in good health.

This clonotype has a count of ten or more. This sequence joins TRBV7-9 and TRBJ2-1; tentatively, D is TRBD1 or TRBD2 (5 bases each). The V gene lost 5 bases and the J gene lost 7 bases, with 18 bases spanning the gap. The CDR3 spans 15 residues. Germline CDR1 and CDR2: SEHNR and FQNEAQ (reference sequence). The CDR3 DNA is TGTGCCAGCAGCAAAGGACAAACCGAGGGGAATGAGCAGTTCTTC. Translated, it gives CASSKGQTEGNEQFF.

The chain combines TRBV12-3 or TRBV12-4 with TRBJ2-7; TRBD2 might be the D (6 bases). This CDR3 is 15 amino acids long. V was cut by 6 bases and J by 2 bases, with 17 bases left in between. This chain's CDR3 is CASSGPGTGAYEQYF. In DNA form, the CDR3 reads TGTGCCAGCAGCGGACCCGGGACGGGAGCCTACGAGCAGTACTTC.

This clonotype was found a few times. This chain uses TRBV5-1 with TRBJ2-5; maybe TRBD2 (6 bases). The CDR3 extends over 13 amino acids. CDR1 and CDR2 from the germline V gene are SGHRS and YFSETQ. Trimming removed 1 base at V and 5 bases at J, with 9 bases between. CDR3 bases: TGCGCCAGCAGCTTGATGGGGGGTGAGACCCAGTACTTC. It yields the protein CASSLMGGETQYF.

This clonotype appeared a few times. CDR3: CASSEGDSYEQYF. DNA of the CDR3: TGTGCCAGCAGCGAGGGGGACAGCTACGAGCAGTACTTC. V and J are TRBV9 and TRBJ2-7; 7 bases fit TRBD1. V shed 3 bases and J 3 bases; nucleotides not matched to a gene: 3. The CDR3 length is 13 residues. Germline V gives CDR1 SGDLS, CDR2 YYNGEE.

The chain uses TRBV12-3 or TRBV12-4 and TRBJ2-3; no clear D gene. There are 13 residues in the CDR3. Trimming took off 2 bases at V and 5 bases at J, with 8 bases between the two ends. The CDR3 loop is CASSLLGVDTQYF. CDR3 DNA sequence: TGTGCCAGCAGTTTACTTGGGGTAGATACGCAGTATTTT.

This clonotype was recorded only once. V usage is TRBV3-1 and J usage is TRBJ2-2; TRBD2 agrees at 10 bases. V shed 1 base and J 7 bases; nucleotides not matched to a gene: 9. The CDR3 runs 17 residues. Germline values: CDR1 LGHDT, CDR2 YNNKEL (reference sequence). CDR3 coding DNA: TGTGCCAGCAGCCAAGGAAGCGGGAGGGCCTTAGGCGGGGAGCTGTTTTTT. Protein sequence: CASSQGSGRALGGELFF.

The chain employs TRBV9 and TRBJ1-3; D unclear. This CDR3 spans 15 amino acids. Trimming shortened V by 0 bases and J by 1 base, and 8 bases separated the two germline ends. Germline CDR1 reads SGDLS; CDR2 reads YYNGEE. This CDR3 reads CASSVEGGSGNTIYF. Written as DNA, the CDR3 is TGTGCCAGCAGCGTAGAGGGCGGTTCTGGAAACACCATATATTTT.

This clonotype was picked up many times. The V call is TRBV12-3 or TRBV12-4, the J call TRBJ2-1; D is perhaps TRBD2 (6 bases). The CDR3 totals 16 residues. Trimming took 2 bases from V and 0 from J, leaving 11 bases between them. The chain's CDR3 is CASSLWDWASYNEQFF. For the CDR3, the DNA is TGTGCCAGCAGTTTATGGGACTGGGCCTCCTACAATGAGCAGTTCTTC.

The rearrangement links TRBV6-2 or TRBV6-3 to TRBJ2-5; D is possibly TRBD2 (5 bases). V lost 6 bases to trimming and J lost 3 bases, with 8 bases between them. The CDR3 runs to 12 residues. Per germline, CDR1 MNHEY and CDR2 SVGEGT. CDR3 in DNA: TGTGCCAGCAGGGACTTGGAAGAGACCCAGTACTTC. It encodes CASRDLEETQYF.

The rearrangement links TRBV6-5 to TRBJ2-3; D gene ambiguous. The CDR3 length is 19 residues. Germline-derived CDR1 and CDR2 are MNHEY and SVGAGI. V lost 0 bases to trimming and J lost 2 bases, with 21 bases between them. Here the CDR3 DNA reads TGTGCCAGCAGTTACTCGAAATGGTTTCCCCTAGAAGACACAGATACGCAGTATTTT. Residues: CASSYSKWFPLEDTDTQYF.

This clonotype was detected many times. The V and J genes are TRBV2 and TRBJ2-1; 9 bases map to TRBD2. The CDR3 length is 15 residues. After removal of 5 bases from V and 4 bases from J, the junction contained 6 bases not matched to a gene. CDR1 SNHLY and CDR2 FYNNEI come from the germline V gene. DNA of the CDR3: TGTGCCAGCAGTCTTCGGCGGGAGGGGTACAATGAGCAGTTCTTC. It translates to CASSLRREGYNEQFF.

This clonotype occurred a few times. The rearrangement joins TRBV7-2 to TRBJ2-2, with TRBD2 as a possible D gene (6 bases). Germline V CDR1 and CDR2: SGHTA, FQGNSA. CDR3 size: 15 residues. V shed 3 bases and J shed 9 bases, with 17 bases lying between them. CDR3 sequence: CASSFGVGGAWELFF. CDR3 nucleotides: TGTGCCAGCAGCTTTGGGGTGGGGGGTGCCTGGGAGCTGTTTTTT.

This rearrangement joins TRBV20-1 to TRBJ2-2; 7 bases are shared with TRBD2. V was clipped by 0 bases and J by 2 bases; unmatched bases: 6. Looked up from germline, CDR1 is DFQATT and CDR2 is SNEGSKA (reference sequence). The CDR3 sequence is 16 residues long. The CDR3 reads CSARDPAGANTGELFF. CDR3 nucleotide sequence: TGCAGTGCTAGAGATCCGGCGGGAGCTAACACCGGGGAGCTGTTTTTT.

V usage is TRBV13 and J usage is TRBJ1-2; a weak D match, TRBD1 (6 bases). Trimming left V 0 bases short and J 1 base short, with 9 bases between. Germline CDR1 and CDR2: PRHDT and FYEKMQ (reference sequence). The CDR3 sequence is 15 residues long. For the CDR3, the DNA is TGTGCCAGCAGCTTAGGCCGGGACAATAACTATGGCTACACCTTC. It yields the protein CASSLGRDNNYGYTF.

This chain connects TRBV7-9 to TRBJ2-3; D remains ambiguous. In germline, CDR1 is SEHNR, CDR2 FQNEAQ (reference sequence). The CDR3 totals 14 residues. Trimming stripped 3 bases from V and 6 bases from J, with 13 bases between. The CDR3 is CASSFDRNADTQYF. CDR3 DNA sequence: TGTGCCAGCAGCTTTGACCGAAATGCGGATACGCAGTATTTT.

This clonotype was seen more than once but under ten times. This chain uses TRBV14 with TRBJ2-7; TRBD1 agrees at 9 bases. The length of the CDR3 is 19 residues. V was pared by 4 bases and J by 0 bases, with 16 bases of the junction left unmatched. CDR1 is SGHDN, CDR2 FVKESK, per germline. In nucleotides, the CDR3 is TGTGCCAGCAGCCGAGGACCGGGACAGGGTCGGGCCTACTCCTACGAGCAGTACTTC. Translation gives CASSRGPGQGRAYSYEQYF.

This chain links TRBV13 with TRBJ2-7, with D possibly being TRBD2 (6 bases). The V and J ends lost 0 bases and 11 bases respectively, with 14 bases between them. The germline CDR1 and CDR2 sequences are PRHDT and FYEKMQ (reference sequence). The CDR3 contains 13 residues. The CDR3 DNA reads as TGTGCCAGCAGCTTAGGGGAGGAGGGGACCGAGTACTTC. Protein product: CASSLGEEGTEYF.

The CDR3: CASSSGQYNEQFF. As DNA, the CDR3 is TGTGCCAGCAGCTCAGGACAGTACAATGAGCAGTTCTTC. The V and J genes are TRBV7-9 and TRBJ2-1; tentatively, D is TRBD1 (6 bases). CDR1 is SEHNR, CDR2 FQNEAQ, per germline (reference sequence). This CDR3 is 13 amino acids long. V dropped 4 bases and J dropped 4 bases, with 8 bases sitting between them. Based on the CDR3 plus reference TRBV7-9 and TRBJ2-1, the full variable domain is DTGVSQNPRHKITKRGQNVTFRCDPISEHNRLYWYRQTLGQGPEFLTYFQNEAQLEKSRLLSDRFSAERPKGSFSTLEIQRTEQGDSAMYLCASSSGQYNEQFFGPGTRLTVL.

The chain has TRBV20-1 and TRBJ1-1; D not certain. V lost 0 bases and J 4 bases, leaving 9 bases between the germline ends. This CDR3 comprises 13 residues. Germline CDR1 reads DFQATT; CDR2 reads SNEGSKA (reference sequence). The CDR3 protein is CSARDLGSTEAFF. CDR3 DNA sequence: TGCAGTGCTAGAGATCTCGGGTCCACTGAAGCTTTCTTT.

This chain joins TRBV15 and TRBJ2-3; tentative D call: TRBD2 (6 bases). The length of the CDR3 is 14 residues. Trimming took off 4 bases at V and 7 bases at J, with 15 bases between the two ends. Germline V gene sequence: CDR1 LNHNV, CDR2 YYDKDF (reference sequence). CDR3 in amino acids: CATSTLPEGYTQYF. CDR3 DNA: TGTGCCACCAGCACACTCCCGGAGGGGTATACGCAGTATTTT.

This clonotype was counted a few times. The chain joins TRBV12-3 or TRBV12-4 to TRBJ2-3; 7 bases map to TRBD1. With V trimmed by 4 bases and J by 5 bases, 6 bases remained unmatched. The CDR3 consists of 14 residues. Written as DNA, the CDR3 is TGTGCCAGCAGTTCCGGACAGGTAGTAGATACGCAGTATTTT. This sequence encodes CASSSGQVVDTQYF.

The chain couples TRBV12-3 or TRBV12-4 to TRBJ2-1; 7 bases match TRBD2. This CDR3 spans 12 amino acids. V gave up 6 bases and J gave up 15 bases; unmatched junction bases: 11. The CDR3 DNA is TGTGCCAGCAGCATTGGGGTCCTAGCGGCGTTCTTC. It translates to CASSIGVLAAFF.

The chain has TRBV27 and TRBJ2-1; 9 nucleotides line up with TRBD2. Germline V lookup: CDR1 MNHEY, CDR2 SMNVEV (reference sequence). The CDR3 sequence is 14 residues long. The V segment lost 2 bases and the J segment 8 bases; nucleotides outside the gene matches: 4. The CDR3 protein is CASSLLSGSHEQFF. CDR3 sequence (DNA): TGTGCCAGCAGTTTACTTAGCGGGAGCCATGAGCAGTTCTTC.